This TCR beta chain appears in the sequencing data of a study of technical replicates of blood from a handful of donors. Repertoires were generated with immunoSEQ multiplex PCR, while TCRdb's copy carries only in-frame clones and drops some. Here the sample spans roughly 90,000 clones, just under 95% being singletons. The CDR3 covers 14 residues. Germline V gene sequence: CDR1 LNHDA, CDR2 SQIVND (reference sequence). V was clipped by 5 bases and J by 0 bases, with 7 bases between them. The chain employs TRBV19 and TRBJ2-2; D gene uncertain. The source material was T cells isolated from PBMCs. This receptor was taken from a human donor in good health. Here the CDR3 DNA reads TGTGCCAGTAGTCCCCAGACGAACACCGGGGAGCTGTTTTTT. It translates to CASSPQTNTGELFF. Supplemented by reference TRBV19 and TRBJ2-2, the full variable domain reads DGGITQSPKYLFRKEGQNVTLSCEQNLNHDAMYWYRQDPGQGLRLIYYSQIVNDFQKGDIAEGYSVSREKKESFPLTVTSAQKNPTAFYLCASSPQTNTGELFFGEGSRLTVL.